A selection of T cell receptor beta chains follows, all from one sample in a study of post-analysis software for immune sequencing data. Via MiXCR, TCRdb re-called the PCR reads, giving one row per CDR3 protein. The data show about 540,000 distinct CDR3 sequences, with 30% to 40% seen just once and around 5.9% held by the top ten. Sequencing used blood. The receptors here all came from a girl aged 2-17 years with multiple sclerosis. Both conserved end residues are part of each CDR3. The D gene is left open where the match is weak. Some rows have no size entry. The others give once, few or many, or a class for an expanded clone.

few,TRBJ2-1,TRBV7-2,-,TGTGCCAGCAGCTTAGGGGTAGGATTCAATGAGCAGTTCTTC,CASSLGVGFNEQFF
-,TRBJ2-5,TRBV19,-,TGTGCCAGTAGCCCGGGGGCTAGCGCAGAGACCCAGTACTTC,CASSPGASAETQYF
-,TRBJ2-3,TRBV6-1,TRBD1,TGTGCCAGCAGAAACAGGGGGATGGGCACAGATACGCAGTATTTT,CASRNRGMGTDTQYF
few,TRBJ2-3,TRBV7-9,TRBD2,TGTGCCAGCAGCTCCTTAGCGGGAACCTCCACAGATACGCAGTATTTT,CASSSLAGTSTDTQYF
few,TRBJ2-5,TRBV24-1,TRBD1,TGTGCCACCAGTGAGGACAGGGTAGGAGAGACCCAGTACTTC,CATSEDRVGETQYF
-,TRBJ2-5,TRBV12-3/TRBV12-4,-,TGTGCCAGCAGTTTAGTCGGGGGACTGAAAGAGACCCAGTACTTC,CASSLVGGLKETQYF
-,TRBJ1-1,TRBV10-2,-,TGCGCCAGCGAGGGAGGGTGGGGCACTGAAGCTTTCTTT,CASEGGWGTEAFF
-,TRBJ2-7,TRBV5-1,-,TGCGCCAGCAACTTGGAGGCGTCCTACGAGCAGTACTTC,CASNLEASYEQYF
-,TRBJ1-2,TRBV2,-,TGTGCCAGCAGTGAAGCGCAATGGGGTCTTTATGGCTACACCTTC,CASSEAQWGLYGYTF
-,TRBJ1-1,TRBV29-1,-,TGCAGCGCACTCGTGGGGGGAGCCCCGGAAGCTTTCTTT,CSALVGGAPEAFF
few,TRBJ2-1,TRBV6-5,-,TGTGCCAGCAATTGGGGGTATGAGCAGTTCTTC,CASNWGYEQFF
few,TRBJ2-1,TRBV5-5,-,TGTGCCAGCAGCCCATGGGACGGAGTAAATGAGCAGTTCTTC,CASSPWDGVNEQFF
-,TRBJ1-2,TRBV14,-,TGTGCCAGCAGCCAAGGTCCCGGGGCAGAGTATCAGGACTATGGCTACACCTTC,CASSQGPGAEYQDYGYTF
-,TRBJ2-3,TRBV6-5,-,TGTGCCAGCAGTAGGGGGGGCCCGTCCCTCACAGATACGCAGTATTTT,CASSRGGPSLTDTQYF
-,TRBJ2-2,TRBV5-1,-,TGCGCCAGCCGATGGCAGGGGAGTAGGACCGGGGAGCTGTTTTTT,CASRWQGSRTGELFF
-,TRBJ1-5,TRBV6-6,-,TGTGCCAGCAGTTACCGAGACCTCCAGCATTTT,CASSYRDLQHF
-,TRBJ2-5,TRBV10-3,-,TGTGCCATCAGTGAGTCCCTCCGGGGAGAGACCCAGTACTTC,CAISESLRGETQYF
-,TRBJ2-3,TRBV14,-,TGTGCCAGCAGCCAGGACGCTACGCAGTATTTT,CASSQDATQYF
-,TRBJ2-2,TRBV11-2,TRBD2,TGTGCCAGCAGCTTAGCGGGACTAGCGGCGAACACCGGGGAGCTGTTTTTT,CASSLAGLAANTGELFF
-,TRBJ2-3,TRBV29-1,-,TGCAGCGTTGCCATAGGAGATGCGCAGTATTTT,CSVAIGDAQYF
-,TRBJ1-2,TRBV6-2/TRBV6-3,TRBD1,TGTGCCAGCAGCCGAAGTCCCGGGACAGGGGGCTATGGCTACACCTTC,CASSRSPGTGGYGYTF
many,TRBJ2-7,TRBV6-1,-,TGTGCCAGCAAGACTACTAGGAGCTCCTACGAGCAGTACTTC,CASKTTRSSYEQYF
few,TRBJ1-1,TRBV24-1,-,TGTGCCACGGGGCAAGGGACTGAAGCTTTCTTT,CATGQGTEAFF
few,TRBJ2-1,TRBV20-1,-,TGCAGTGCGTCCCGACCGCCGACAATCTCCTACAATGAGCAGTTCTTC,CSASRPPTISYNEQFF
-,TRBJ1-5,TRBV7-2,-,TGTGCCAGCAGCTTTAGCGCGTATCAGCCCCAGCATTTT,CASSFSAYQPQHF
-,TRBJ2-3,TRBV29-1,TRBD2,TGCAGCGTTGACCCTTTCGGAGCGGGGGGGGCGATGGGTACGCAGTATTTT,CSVDPFGAGGAMGTQYF
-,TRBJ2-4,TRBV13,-,TGTGCCAGCCGGGGGGCCTCGGAAAACATTCAGTACTTC,CASRGASENIQYF
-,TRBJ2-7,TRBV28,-,TGTGCCAGCAGTTTAAGGGATCCCTACGAGCAGTACTTC,CASSLRDPYEQYF
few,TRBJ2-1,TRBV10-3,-,TGTGCCATCAGTGATTTCGGGGGCTCCTACAATGAGCAGTTCTTC,CAISDFGGSYNEQFF
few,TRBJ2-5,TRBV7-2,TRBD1,TGTGCCAGCAGCCCGGACAGGGGGCCAATCGGGGAGACCCAGTACTTC,CASSPDRGPIGETQYF
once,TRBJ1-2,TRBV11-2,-,TGTGCCAGCACTCCCGTCGGGACAAGGCGTGGCTACACCTTC,CASTPVGTRRGYTF